Below are 28 T cell receptor beta chains sequenced from a single sample in a study of cytomegalovirus exposure and HLA in healthy donors. Sequencing was performed with immunoSEQ multiplex PCR; in TCRdb, only in-frame clones are kept and a portion is missing. This table has approximately 300,000 clones, approximately 86% appearing once. Sample: PBMCs. The receptors stem from a woman in her 30s in good health and CMV-seropositive.

This chain connects TRBV5-1 to TRBJ2-5; D may be TRBD2 (5 bases). Germline CDR1 reads SGHRS; CDR2 reads YFSETQ. The CDR3 loop spans 15 amino acids. The germline V and J ends were trimmed by 0 bases and 2 bases, with 11 bases remaining between them. Here the CDR3 reads CASSLAGGSQETQYF. The DNA for the CDR3 is TGCGCCAGCAGCTTGGCCGGTGGGAGTCAAGAGACCCAGTACTTC.

The chain recombines TRBV9 with TRBJ2-3; TRBD2 matches at 12 bases. The V gene's germline CDR1 is SGDLS and CDR2 YYNGEE. The V and J ends lost 5 bases and 5 bases, in that order; junction bases with no gene match: 6. This CDR3 spans 15 amino acids. The CDR3 DNA reads TGTGCCAGCAGGGCCGCGACTAGCGGGGGAGATACGCAGTATTTT. Protein product: CASRAATSGGDTQYF.

A single count supports this clone. This chain uses TRBV9 with TRBJ2-3; unclear D gene. Germline V gives CDR1 SGDLS, CDR2 YYNGEE. The CDR3 is 14 residues long. V lost 4 bases to trimming and J lost 6 bases, with 15 bases between them. DNA for the CDR3: TGTGCCAGCAGCCCCCCTCCACCCGTCGATACGCAGTATTTT. Translation gives CASSPPPPVDTQYF.

This sequence joins TRBV5-4 and TRBJ2-1; TRBD2 matches at 11 bases. Germline CDR1 reads SGHNT; CDR2 reads YYREEE (reference sequence). With V trimmed by 0 bases and J by 1 base, 0 bases remained unmatched. The CDR3 spans 16 residues. The CDR3 region is CASSLGLAGSYNEQFF. In nucleotides, the CDR3 is TGTGCCAGCAGCTTGGGACTAGCGGGATCCTACAATGAGCAGTTCTTC.

The rearrangement joins TRBV27 to TRBJ2-7; 7 positions agree with TRBD1. Germline-derived CDR1 and CDR2 are MNHEY and SMNVEV (reference sequence). Losses at the gene ends were 2 bases for V and 3 bases for J; bases not matched to a gene: 4. The CDR3 extends over 14 amino acids. DNA of the CDR3: TGTGCCAGCAGTTTAGAGTCAGGGGGCTACGAGCAGTACTTC. This codes for CASSLESGGYEQYF.

This chain links TRBV19 with TRBJ2-1; D gene unclear. V gave up 0 bases and J gave up 4 bases, with 10 bases separating them. This CDR3 has 15 residues. Germline V lookup: CDR1 LNHDA, CDR2 SQIVND (reference sequence). The CDR3 DNA sequence: TGTGCCAGTAGTATAGATCTATTTGGGTACAATGAGCAGTTCTTC. This gives the protein CASSIDLFGYNEQFF.

This clone was seen a handful of times. Here the CDR3 reads CSAPQGRELFF. Written as DNA, the CDR3 is TGCAGTGCTCCACAGGGACGGGAGCTGTTTTTT. This sequence joins TRBV20-1 and TRBJ2-2, with D possibly being TRBD1 (6 bases). V lost 5 bases, J lost 9 bases, and 10 bases lay in between. CDR1 is DFQATT and CDR2 is SNEGSKA in the germline V gene (reference sequence). This CDR3 has 11 amino acids.

This sequence joins TRBV7-3 and TRBJ2-2; D call uncertain. Per germline, CDR1 SGHTA and CDR2 FQGTGA. The CDR3 extends over 14 amino acids. Trimming cost V 8 bases and J 1 base, with 11 bases left between them. The CDR3 loop is CASGLRQNTGELFF. In DNA form, the CDR3 reads TGTGCCAGCGGCCTCCGACAGAACACCGGGGAGCTGTTTTTT. Looking up the rest from reference TRBV7-3 and TRBJ2-2 gives the full variable domain: GAGVSQTPSNKVTEKGKYVELRCDPISGHTALYWYRQSLGQGPEFLIYFQGTGAADDSGLPNDRFFAVRPEGSVSTLKIQRTERGDSAVYLCASGLRQNTGELFFGEGSRLTVL.

The rearrangement joins TRBV6-6 to TRBJ2-7, with D possibly being TRBD1 or TRBD2 (5 bases each). The CDR3 extends over 15 amino acids. Per the germline V gene, CDR1 is MNHNY and CDR2 is SVGAGI (reference sequence). V lost 3 bases to trimming and J lost 6 bases, with 18 bases between them. CDR3 DNA: TGTGCCAGCAGTTATGCGGCAGGGAGCCGAGGCGAGCAGTACTTC. Translating gives CASSYAAGSRGEQYF.

This clone occurred a few times. The chain's CDR3 is CASGTSGRYYNEQFF. CDR3 in DNA: TGCGCCAGCGGGACTAGCGGGAGATACTACAATGAGCAGTTCTTC. This sequence joins TRBV5-1 and TRBJ2-1, with 14 bases matching TRBD2. CDR1 is SGHRS and CDR2 is YFSETQ in the germline V gene. The CDR3 runs 15 residues. V gave up 7 bases and J gave up 3 bases; unmatched junction bases: 3.

A single count supports this clone. The chain employs TRBV4-1 and TRBJ2-7; 10 nucleotides match TRBD1. Germline-derived CDR1 and CDR2 are MGHRA and YSYEKL. This CDR3 is 16 amino acids long. V lost 4 bases and J lost 4; bases outside the gene matches: 10. The CDR3 is CASSPTGQGGMYEQYF. CDR3 sequence (DNA): TGCGCCAGCAGCCCGACCGGACAGGGGGGAATGTACGAGCAGTACTTC.

The chain employs TRBV14 and TRBJ2-7; D uncertain. This CDR3 spans 11 amino acids. Germline CDR1 is SGHDN and CDR2 is FVKESK. With 2 bases removed from V and 10 bases from J, the gap between germline ends came to 9 bases. The CDR3 DNA is TGTGCCAGCAGCCAAACGGATCCTCAGTACTTC. Protein product: CASSQTDPQYF.

In DNA form, the CDR3 reads TGTGCCAGCAGTTACTCGTACGGGGCCTACGAGCAGTACTTC. It codes for CASSYSYGAYEQYF. The chain has TRBV6-5 and TRBJ2-7, with D maybe TRBD2 (5 bases). CDR1 is MNHEY and CDR2 is SVGAGI in the germline V gene. V was pared by 0 bases and J by 2 bases, with 8 bases between. This CDR3 has 14 amino acids.

This chain uses TRBV27 with TRBJ2-5; the D gene is possibly TRBD1 (6 bases). The length of the CDR3 is 16 residues. The germline V gene encodes CDR1 MNHEY and CDR2 SMNVEV (reference sequence). Trimming shortened V by 8 bases and J by 1 base, and 20 bases separated the two germline ends. In DNA, the CDR3 is TGTGCCAGCTCAAAACGTGCCAGGGGAACCCAAGAGACCCAGTACTTC. Its protein product is CASSKRARGTQETQYF.

The chain employs TRBV28 and TRBJ2-3; D perhaps matches TRBD1 (5 bases). The V end lost 2 bases, the J end lost 0 bases, and 12 bases lay between the germline ends. Germline assignment: CDR1 MDHEN and CDR2 SYDVKM. The CDR3 is 16 residues long. The CDR3 region is CASSLIQGLSTDTQYF. Here the CDR3 DNA reads TGTGCCAGCAGTTTAATCCAGGGTCTGAGCACAGATACGCAGTATTTT.

This clone appeared once. The V and J genes are TRBV19 and TRBJ2-7, with D perhaps matching TRBD1 or TRBD2 (5 bases each). The ends were cut back, 5 bases at V and 3 bases at J, with 14 bases in the middle. Per the germline V gene, CDR1 is LNHDA and CDR2 is SQIVND (reference sequence). This CDR3 contains 14 residues. The CDR3 DNA sequence: TGTGCCAGTAGTGACCGGGACGGAGACTACGAGCAGTACTTC. The encoded protein is CASSDRDGDYEQYF.

The rearrangement links TRBV6-1 to TRBJ1-2, with 8 bases lining up with TRBD1. The CDR3 is made up of 13 amino acids. Germline V CDR1 and CDR2: MNHNS, SASEGT. V was pared by 6 bases and J by 4 bases, with 4 bases of the junction left unmatched. CDR3 in DNA: TGTGCCAGCAGGACAGGGGCCTCCTATGGCTACACCTTC. Residues: CASRTGASYGYTF.

This rearrangement joins TRBV29-1 to TRBJ1-1; TRBD1 matches 7 bases. V trimming: 3 bases; J trimming: 5 bases; junction bases outside the gene matches: 6. CDR3 length: 13 residues. CDR1 is SQVTM and CDR2 is ANQGSEA in the germline V gene. The CDR3 DNA reads as TGCAGCGTTGAGAGGGGGCGGTATACTGAAGCTTTCTTT. This translates into CSVERGRYTEAFF.

This clone appeared a single time. The chain recombines TRBV12-5 with TRBJ2-1, with D unclear. The germline V gene encodes CDR1 LGHNT and CDR2 FRNRAP. The V and J ends lost 1 base and 7 bases respectively, with 8 bases between them. The CDR3 consists of 13 residues. In DNA form, the CDR3 reads TGTGCTAGTGGTTTGGCCTCGTATAATGAGCAGTTCTTC. Translated, it gives CASGLASYNEQFF.

This chain connects TRBV7-2 to TRBJ2-2; possible D gene TRBD2, 5 bases. V lost 1 base and J lost 4, with 7 bases in between. Looked up from germline, CDR1 is SGHTA and CDR2 is FQGNSA. There are 14 residues in the CDR3. The DNA of the CDR3 is TGTGCCAGCAGCTTAGGGGCGGGCACCGGGGAGCTGTTTTTT. It yields the protein CASSLGAGTGELFF.

In its sample, this clone was seen once. This chain links TRBV27 with TRBJ1-2, with 8 positions matching TRBD1. The CDR3 is 14 residues long. The germline CDR1 and CDR2 sequences are MNHEY and SMNVEV (reference sequence). The V and J ends lost 6 bases and 2 bases, in that order; junction bases with no gene match: 5. CDR3 in amino acids: CASRGQGENYGYTF. The CDR3 region has the DNA TGTGCCAGCAGAGGACAGGGCGAAAACTATGGCTACACCTTC.

The rearrangement links TRBV11-3 to TRBJ2-7, with a possible D match to TRBD1 (5 bases). CDR3 length equals 13 residues. The V gene lost 5 bases and the J gene lost 6 bases, with 14 bases spanning the gap. Germline V gene sequence: CDR1 SGHNT, CDR2 YENEEA. The CDR3 region is CASSAARGGEQYF. CDR3 nucleotide sequence: TGTGCCAGCAGCGCTGCTAGGGGTGGCGAGCAGTACTTC.

CDR3 loop: CASSEWGSGLLQRDNEQFF. As DNA, the CDR3 is TGTGCCAGCAGCGAGTGGGGTAGCGGGTTGCTCCAAAGGGACAATGAGCAGTTCTTC. V and J are TRBV7-9 and TRBJ2-1; 7 bases are shared with TRBD2. J gave up 5 bases and V 5 bases, and 21 bases lay outside the gene matches. The germline V gene has CDR1 SEHNR and CDR2 FQNEAQ (reference sequence). This CDR3 comprises 19 residues.

The sample holds one count of this clone. The gene calls are TRBV28 and TRBJ2-7; 8 bases map to TRBD2. The V and J ends lost 8 bases and 4 bases, in that order; junction bases with no gene match: 19. The CDR3 contains 17 residues. Germline CDR1 MDHEN, CDR2 SYDVKM. The DNA for the CDR3 is TGTGCCAGCGTGGGCCCTTCTCCCGGGACTAGTTTTTACGAGCAGTACTTC. It specifies CASVGPSPGTSFYEQYF.

This sequence joins TRBV10-2 and TRBJ2-1; tentatively, D is TRBD2 (6 bases). This CDR3 region has 14 residues. CDR1 and CDR2 from the germline V gene are WSHSY and SAAADI. The V end was cut by 9 bases, the J end by 2 bases, with 14 bases between. This CDR3 is CASLAEITYNEQFF. The CDR3 DNA follows: TGCGCCAGTTTAGCGGAAATTACCTACAATGAGCAGTTCTTC.

The chain recombines TRBV20-1 with TRBJ2-1; D is ambiguous. The CDR3 totals 11 residues. Germline V gives CDR1 DFQATT, CDR2 SNEGSKA (reference sequence). Deletions cut 3 bases from V and 10 bases from J, with 10 bases between. CDR3 residues: CSARAPREQFF. For the CDR3, the DNA is TGCAGTGCTAGGGCCCCGCGGGAGCAGTTCTTC.

The CDR3 DNA sequence: TGTGCCAGCAGCTTAGCGCAATGGGCCTACGAGCAGTACTTC. Translated, it gives CASSLAQWAYEQYF. The V gene is TRBV7-8, the J gene TRBJ2-7; D gene uncertain. The CDR3 runs to 14 residues. Germline CDR1 and CDR2: SGHVS and FQNEAQ. V lost 0 bases and J 2 bases, leaving 8 bases between the germline ends.

Points on this clone: Other DNA sequences in the sample encode the same CDR3. The chain couples TRBV2 to TRBJ1-2, with TRBD1 identical over 7 bases. The V segment lost 7 bases and the J segment 2 bases; nucleotides outside the gene matches: 7. CDR3 size: 14 residues. From germline, CDR1 is SNHLY and CDR2 FYNNEI. CDR3 in DNA: TGTGCCAGCATGCGAAGACAGGGAAACTATGGCTACACCTTC. Its protein is CASMRRQGNYGYTF.